A selection of T cell receptor beta chains follows, all from one sample in a study of T cell responses to AZD1222 COVID-19 vaccine. The protocol was immunoSEQ multiplex PCR, while the TCRdb copy is restricted to in-frame clones and leaves out a portion. The table lists about 150,000 clones, 85% of them singletons. The starting material was peripheral blood, obtained 28 days after the second dose of the MenACWY control vaccine. These TCRs come from an adult who received the MenACWY meningococcal vaccine as a control. Each CDR3 is given without its conserved first and last residue.

len,j_gene,v_gene,CDR3aa
12,TRBJ2-5,TRBV5-5,ASSSDRGWETQY
15,TRBJ1-5,TRBV19,ASRDTRGAFSNQPQH
13,TRBJ2-7,TRBV3-1/TRBV3-2,ASSPNRASGSEQY
11,TRBJ2-7,TRBV6-5,ASLGQGGYEQY
13,TRBJ1-5,TRBV5-1,ASSLSGNSNQPQH
11,TRBJ2-7,TRBV11-3,ASSGSGRDEQY
13,TRBJ1-2,TRBV7-3,ASSLQPGGNYGYT
14,TRBJ1-5,TRBV28,ASSLHRAMSNQPQH
16,TRBJ1-1,TRBV2,AIPSSGHGRPDGTEAF
14,TRBJ2-7,TRBV5-5,ASSSFGQLNTYEQY
12,TRBJ2-5,TRBV5-8,ASSAQWMQETQY
12,TRBJ2-7,TRBV11-2,ASSLAQGGYEQY
13,TRBJ2-6,TRBV5-1,ASSLTDSGANVLT
11,TRBJ1-3,TRBV5-1,ASSLGGTNTIY
11,TRBJ1-1,TRBV19,ATSGRLSTEAF
10,TRBJ1-2,TRBV12-3/TRBV12-4,ASSSGTGGYT
15,TRBJ2-1,TRBV7-2,ASSRTLIAARNNEQF
12,TRBJ2-3,TRBV9,ASSPRTGTDTQY
13,TRBJ2-2,TRBV5-1,ASSLGAVNTGELF
11,TRBJ2-5,TRBV12-5,ASGLGGAETQY
11,TRBJ2-1,TRBV3-1/TRBV3-2,ASSRDYLREQF
17,TRBJ1-6,TRBV21-1,ASSKGDIRESSYNSPLH
13,TRBJ2-2,TRBV9,ASSLGGMEAGELF
14,TRBJ1-2,TRBV5-4,ASSLGPGGGGYGYT
13,TRBJ1-6,TRBV18,ASSPWRNPNSPLH
14,TRBJ1-5,TRBV18,ASSPQAGSRNQPQH
11,TRBJ1-5,TRBV5-1,ASSKGLDQPQH
16,TRBJ2-2,TRBV6-4,ASSDGGDREADTGELF
12,TRBJ2-3,TRBV18,ASSPDYATDTQY
11,TRBJ1-1,TRBV25-1,ASSVGQNTEAF
11,TRBJ1-1,TRBV27,ASSSISAAEAF
13,TRBJ1-1,TRBV6-1,ASSEFGQGRTKAF
12,TRBJ1-3,TRBV7-9,ASSLEGFGDTIY
11,TRBJ1-4,TRBV2,ASTSSANEKLF
12,TRBJ2-1,TRBV6-2/TRBV6-3,ASSSYGTTNEQF
12,TRBJ1-6,TRBV6-1,ASKGGSYNSPLH
13,TRBJ2-3,TRBV7-6,ASSQRSSSTDTQY
11,TRBJ2-2,TRBV24-1,AAGGAGTGELF
12,TRBJ1-1,TRBV6-1,ASSEVGTWTEAF
13,TRBJ2-4,TRBV24-1,ATSDYQGAKNIQY